What follows is one TCR beta chain and its context. Original data processing: Nucleated cell counts were estimated from reference gene primer amplification. Sequenced by immunoSEQ multiplex PCR; TCRdb stores in-frame clones only, minus some. The V and J calls and clone size were taken over from that table, and D and trimming were inferred from the DNA. This sample carries about 88,000 clones, around three quarters of them seen once, and the ten largest clones take 20% to 25%. The sample comes from a study of blood T cell repertoires in COVID-19. Study context: Samples came from the United States, Italy and Spain, spanning acute and convalescent COVID-19. T cells, B-cell-depleted T cells, or PBMCs supplied cDNA or gDNA.

CDR1 SEHNR and CDR2 FQNEAQ come from the germline V gene (reference sequence). With 5 bases clipped from V and 6 bases from J, the junction kept 10 bases outside the gene matches. The CDR3 totals 16 residues. The chain joins TRBV7-9 to TRBJ1-3; 10 bases map to TRBD1. The clonotype comes from a woman aged 55-69 years in a cohort sampled during active or convalescent COVID-19. The sample comprised peripheral blood. CDR3 sequence reads: CASSKWGTGDLNTIYF. The CDR3 DNA reads TGTGCCAGCAGCAAATGGGGGACAGGGGATCTAAACACCATATATTTT.